This T cell receptor (beta chain) was identified during a study of T-cell memory formation after mild COVID-19. The study, taken as a whole, reports: Clones that contracted from day 15 to 85 were balanced CD4/CD8, while later expanders leaned CD4+. Mostly located in CM and EM were contracting CD4+ clones, with contracting CD8+ clones located in EMRA.

After 5'RACE with constant-segment primers, TCR alpha and TCR beta cDNA libraries carrying sample barcodes and UMIs were obtained. From the 5' RACE reads, TCRdb called clonotypes with MiXCR, one entry per CDR3 protein. In the table there are 150,000 to 200,000 distinct CDR3 sequences, around 18% of which are singletons. The V end lost 5 bases, the J end lost 5 bases, and 18 bases lay between the germline ends. This CDR3 has 15 amino acids. Germline V gives CDR1 SGHTA, CDR2 FQGNSA. As for this clonotype: What it binds is not known.

The origin of this receptor is a man between 18 and 29 years old who had mild COVID-19 (a few samples of this study predate the infection). Cell type and time point are not known. J is TRBJ1-1 and V is TRBV7-2; D is ambiguous. The source material was PBMCs or a T cell subset sorted from them (not recorded which). This CDR3 is CASSSETIQWTEAFF. The CDR3 region has the DNA TGTGCCAGCAGCAGCGAGACGATCCAGTGGACTGAAGCTTTCTTT.